This T cell receptor (beta chain) was obtained from a study of blood T cells in healthy people across ages. Study in general: About one barcoded beta molecule per two T cells was captured by template switching. Notes on the study in general: Naive T cell percentage showed a strong correlation with the diversity of TCR beta.

The CDR3 length is 13 residues. This clonotype has more than one count but fewer than ten. The antigen remains unidentified. It was with a sample-barcoded 5' primer and a J-beta primer mix that a second PCR of about 6 to 12 cycles was run. From the 5' RACE reads, TCRdb called clonotypes with MiXCR, one entry per CDR3 protein. The repertoire holds approximately 1.5 million distinct CDR3 sequences, with around 40% as singletons. Donor samples were obtained from healthy Caucasian individuals from Russia, aged about 6 to 100. Sample: blood. The V call is TRBV12-3 or TRBV12-4, the J call TRBJ2-7, with D possibly being TRBD2 (5 bases). The J call may not be correct, given that the DNA end is closer to TRBJ2-5. This clonotype was sampled from a woman between 18 and 29 years old in good health. CDR3: CASRLGVRETQYF. CDR3 DNA: TGTGCCAGCAGGCTCGGGGTTAGGGAGACCCAGTACTTC.